These 20 T cell receptor beta chains share one sample of origin, sequenced in a study of T cell repertoires in aging, cancer and after chemotherapy. A mixed TRB-A/B primer pool amplified rearranged TRB by multiplex touch-down PCR. TCRdb re-called the multiplex PCR reads through MiXCR, storing one row per CDR3 protein. Here the sample spans under 7,500 distinct CDR3 sequences, approximately 25% being singletons. Amplification of TCR beta used genomic DNA extracted from peripheral blood. Sequenced material: blood. The receptor source for this set is a human donor in good health.

This clonotype is classed as medium-sized. This chain uses TRBV27 with TRBJ1-1, with TRBD1 matching 7 bases. Losses at the gene ends were 6 bases for V and 3 bases for J; bases not matched to a gene: 7. CDR1 is MNHEY and CDR2 is SMNVEV in the germline V gene (reference sequence). CDR3 length equals 14 residues. The CDR3 region has the DNA TGTGCCAGCAGCGAGACAGGGTGGGACACTGAAGCTTTCTTT. This encodes CASSETGWDTEAFF.

In its sample, this clonotype was seen a few times. The chain joins TRBV10-3 to TRBJ2-7, with D perhaps given as TRBD1 or TRBD2 (5 bases each). The CDR3 loop spans 15 amino acids. The germline V gene has CDR1 ENHRY and CDR2 SYGVKD. The V and J ends lost 3 bases and 0 bases respectively, with 12 bases between them. Written as DNA, the CDR3 is TGTGCCATCAGTGAAGAGGGGCCTAGCTCCTACGAGCAGTACGTC. Protein: CAISEEGPSSYEQYV.

A remark on this clonotype: A single base separates this from a much larger clone, so it may be a read error. The rearrangement links TRBV19 to TRBJ2-3, with 7 positions matching TRBD2. Germline values: CDR1 LNHDA, CDR2 SQIVND (reference sequence). V shed 3 bases, J shed 0 bases, and the junction held 9 bases outside the gene matches. The CDR3 totals 17 residues. CDR3 DNA: TGTGCCAGTAGTATGGATAGGAATAGCGGGAGCACAGATACGCAGTATTTT. Amino acid sequence: CASSMDRNSGSTDTQYF.

The V call is TRBV6-2 or TRBV6-3, the J call TRBJ2-1; D unclear. This CDR3 has 11 residues. Germline assignment: CDR1 MNHEY and CDR2 SVGEGT. With 5 bases removed from V and 9 bases from J, the gap between germline ends came to 8 bases. CDR3 protein: CASSHGGEQFF. The CDR3 coding sequence is TGTGCCAGCAGTCACGGTGGTGAGCAGTTCTTC.

By frequency in the sample, this clonotype is medium-sized. J is TRBJ2-5 and V is TRBV29-1; D tentatively reads TRBD1 or TRBD2 (5 bases each). Trimming took 7 bases from V and 5 from J, leaving 11 bases between them. The length of the CDR3 is 11 residues. Germline V gives CDR1 SQVTM, CDR2 ANQGSEA. The CDR3 DNA reads TGCAGCGGGGGGACGGGCGAGACCCAGTACTTC. Translating gives CSGGTGETQYF.

In this sample, this clonotype turned up a few times. The V and J genes are TRBV6-4 and TRBJ2-3; D is perhaps TRBD1 (6 bases). V lost 3 bases and J lost 0, with 10 bases in between. The germline gives CDR1 MRHNA, CDR2 SNTAGT. The CDR3 runs to 15 residues. The CDR3: CASSEGQGSTDTQYF. CDR3 bases: TGTGCCAGCAGTGAGGGGCAGGGGAGCACAGATACGCAGTATTTT.

V and J are TRBV9 and TRBJ2-3; possibly TRBD2 for D (6 bases). There are 16 residues in the CDR3. V gave up 3 bases and J gave up 1 base, with 15 bases separating them. Germline V lookup: CDR1 SGDLS, CDR2 YYNGEE. The CDR3 DNA reads TGTGCCAGCAGCGAAGGAGGGTTGTTCGGCACAGATACGCAGTATTTT. The encoded protein is CASSEGGLFGTDTQYF.

Turning to this clonotype: This may come from a read error, since a much larger clone is one base off. The rearrangement links TRBV11-2 to TRBJ2-2; TRBD1 is a possible D gene (5 bases). The CDR3 has 16 residues. V was trimmed by 6 bases and J by 6 bases, leaving 20 bases between them. CDR1 and CDR2 from the germline V gene are SGHAT and FQNNGV. CDR3 sequence reads: CASRTIQGIGAGELFF. CDR3 coding DNA: TGTGCCAGCAGAACTATCCAGGGAATAGGCGCCGGGGAGCTGTTTTTT.

This clonotype came up once. Possible read error: a much larger clone is one base away. This chain links TRBV11-3 with TRBJ2-7, with D unresolved. The CDR3 sequence is 12 residues long. The germline V and J ends were trimmed by 5 bases and 2 bases, with 7 bases remaining between them. CDR1 SGHNT and CDR2 YENEEA come from the germline V gene. CDR3 nucleotide sequence: TGTGCCAGCAGCGAGCAGCCCTACGAGCAGTACGTC. It specifies CASSEQPYEQYV.

This clonotype was seen a few times. A read error may be the cause here, since a much bigger clone is one base away. This chain connects TRBV6-2 or TRBV6-3 to TRBJ2-7, with 9 bases matching TRBD1. The V gene's germline CDR1 is MNHEY and CDR2 SVGEGT. The CDR3 is 14 amino acids. Germline trimming cut 6 bases from V and 2 bases from J; bases unmatched to any gene: 5. The CDR3 region has the DNA TGTGCCAGCAGGCAGGACAGGGGCACCTACGAGCAGTACGTC. Encoded protein: CASRQDRGTYEQYV.

By share, this clonotype counts as medium-sized. The chain carries TRBV6-6 and TRBJ1-2; a weak D match, TRBD1 (6 bases). Deletions cut 6 bases from V and 4 bases from J, with 15 bases between. The CDR3 length is 14 residues. The V gene's germline CDR1 is MNHNY and CDR2 SVGAGI (reference sequence). The CDR3 here is CASRRQADFYGYTF. The DNA for the CDR3 is TGTGCCAGCAGACGACAGGCAGACTTCTATGGCTACACCTTC.

This clonotype is judged medium-sized. The chain has TRBV19 and TRBJ2-1; the D gene is possibly TRBD1 (5 bases). Trimming removed 4 bases from V and 9 bases from J, with 7 bases in between. Per the germline V gene, CDR1 is LNHDA and CDR2 is SQIVND (reference sequence). The CDR3 sequence is 11 residues long. The CDR3 nucleotides read TGTGCCAGTAGTAGGCAGGGTGAGCAGTTCTTC. It translates to CASSRQGEQFF.

A word on this clonotype: A much larger clone lies a single base off, so this may be a read error. CDR3 bases: TGTGCCAGCAGTTACTGGCGGGACCTCAGCTCCTACGAGCAGTACTTC. Translating gives CASSYWRDLSSYEQYF. The chain joins TRBV6-6 to TRBJ2-7; TRBD2 might be the D (6 bases). Germline values: CDR1 MNHNY, CDR2 SVGAGI (reference sequence). V was pared by 1 base and J by 0 bases, with 13 bases between. This CDR3 has 16 amino acids.

By share of the sample, this clonotype is medium-sized (0.01 to 0.1%). V and J are TRBV15 and TRBJ2-1; D is possibly TRBD2 (5 bases). The CDR3 covers 15 residues. The ends were cut back, 0 bases at V and 4 bases at J, with 10 bases in the middle. In germline, CDR1 is LNHNV, CDR2 YYDKDF (reference sequence). The DNA for the CDR3 is TGTGCCACCAGCAGAGATATCGGGGAATACAATGAGCAGTTCTTC. Translation: CATSRDIGEYNEQFF.

V usage is TRBV12-3 or TRBV12-4 and J usage is TRBJ1-5, with 7 nucleotides matching TRBD1. With 5 bases clipped from V and 1 base from J, the junction kept 14 bases outside the gene matches. The CDR3 has 18 residues. The CDR3 sequence: CASSDTGTAFYSNQPQHF. The DNA of the CDR3 is TGTGCCAGCAGTGATACCGGGACAGCGTTCTACAGCAATCAGCCCCAGCATTTT.

V gene TRBV6-6 combines with J gene TRBJ1-2; a weak D match, TRBD1 (6 bases). CDR1 MNHNY and CDR2 SVGAGI come from the germline V gene (reference sequence). The CDR3 has 17 residues. V shed 0 bases and J shed 5 bases, with 19 bases lying between them. CDR3 in DNA: TGTGCCAGCAGTTACTCGAGGGGGGGAGAGGGTGGGTATGGCTACACCTTC. The encoded protein is CASSYSRGGEGGYGYTF.

The chain combines TRBV6-2 or TRBV6-3 with TRBJ2-7, with 7 bases that match TRBD2. The length of the CDR3 is 17 residues. Per the germline V gene, CDR1 is MNHEY and CDR2 is SVGEGT. The V segment lost 0 bases and the J segment 2 bases; nucleotides outside the gene matches: 10. The CDR3 DNA sequence: TGTGCCAGCAGTTACTCGATAGGAGGTCTAGCGGCCTACGAGCAGTACGTC. Its translation: CASSYSIGGLAAYEQYV.

This clonotype was seen more than once but under ten times. The chain employs TRBV6-4 and TRBJ1-5, with D maybe TRBD1 (6 bases). Germline CDR1 reads MRHNA; CDR2 reads SNTAGT. Trimming removed 7 bases from V and 7 bases from J, with 17 bases in between. The CDR3 sequence is 14 residues long. CDR3 coding DNA: TGTGCCAGCACTCTGGGCCCTGGGGGCCAGCCCCAGCATTTT. It is translated as CASTLGPGGQPQHF.

The rearrangement joins TRBV6-5 to TRBJ2-3; 7 bases fit TRBD2. With V trimmed by 7 bases and J by 0 bases, 10 bases remained unmatched. Germline V gives CDR1 MNHEY, CDR2 SVGAGI. The CDR3 runs to 16 residues. DNA for the CDR3: TGTGCCAGCACCCCTGTAGCGGGCACTAGCACAGATACGCAGTATTTT. Protein: CASTPVAGTSTDTQYF.

This clonotype is categorized as medium-sized (0.01 to 0.1%). This chain links TRBV30 with TRBJ1-1; possible D gene TRBD1, 6 bases. Per germline, CDR1 GTSNPN and CDR2 SVGIG (reference sequence). CDR3 length: 11 residues. The V end lost 0 bases, the J end lost 10 bases, and 9 bases lay between the germline ends. This chain's CDR3 is CAWSVGGRAFF. Written as DNA, the CDR3 is TGTGCCTGGAGTGTAGGGGGGAGAGCTTTCTTT.